This is a list of T cell receptor beta chains from one sample in a study of cytomegalovirus exposure and HLA in healthy donors. Libraries were prepared by immunoSEQ multiplex PCR; TCRdb keeps only in-frame clonotypes and omits some of them. Here the sample spans tens of thousands of clones, roughly 73% being singletons. Material for sequencing was PBMCs. The source of these receptors is a woman in her thirties or forties in good health and CMV-seronegative. The CDR3 runs from the conserved cysteine through the conserved F or W. The order of the fields is J gene, clone size, V gene, D gene, CDR3 DNA, CDR3 protein. The D gene is left open where the match is weak. Rows may omit the clone size; those that give it use once, few, many or a size class.

j_gene: TRBJ1-1; abundance: few; v_gene: TRBV5-4; d_gene: NA; CDR3nt: TGTGCCAGCAGCTTGGGAAGACAGGTTTCTCACACTGAAGCTTTCTTT; CDR3aa: CASSLGRQVSHTEAFF
j_gene: TRBJ1-1; abundance: few; v_gene: TRBV19; d_gene: TRBD1; CDR3nt: TGTGCCAGTATTCGGACAGGGATGGGCACTGAAGCTTTCTTT; CDR3aa: CASIRTGMGTEAFF
j_gene: TRBJ1-2; abundance: NA; v_gene: TRBV19; d_gene: NA; CDR3nt: TGTGCCAGTACCCCCAGTGGCAGGAACTATGGCTACACCTTC; CDR3aa: CASTPSGRNYGYTF
j_gene: TRBJ2-5; abundance: NA; v_gene: TRBV7-2; d_gene: NA; CDR3nt: TGTGCCAGCAGCTTAGAGACCGGTGGGAGAGAGACCCAGTACTTC; CDR3aa: CASSLETGGRETQYF
j_gene: TRBJ1-1; abundance: NA; v_gene: TRBV5-1; d_gene: NA; CDR3nt: TGCGCCAGCAGCTTGGGTCCTTTGAACACTGAAGCTTTCTTT; CDR3aa: CASSLGPLNTEAFF
j_gene: TRBJ1-1; abundance: few; v_gene: TRBV9; d_gene: NA; CDR3nt: TGTGCCAGCGGTGGACAAGGTAGGACTGAAGCTTTCTTT; CDR3aa: CASGGQGRTEAFF
j_gene: TRBJ2-6; abundance: NA; v_gene: TRBV30; d_gene: NA; CDR3nt: TGTGCCCGTACAGGTATCTCTGGGGCCAACGTCCTGACTTTC; CDR3aa: CARTGISGANVLTF
j_gene: TRBJ1-2; abundance: NA; v_gene: TRBV18; d_gene: NA; CDR3nt: TGTGCCAGCTCACCCCAGGGTAATAATGGCTACACCTTC; CDR3aa: CASSPQGNNGYTF
j_gene: TRBJ2-7; abundance: NA; v_gene: TRBV28; d_gene: TRBD1; CDR3nt: TGTGCCAGCAGTTCCGGTGGACAGGGGAATCGGTACGAGCAGTACTTC; CDR3aa: CASSSGGQGNRYEQYF
j_gene: TRBJ2-7; abundance: once; v_gene: TRBV4-1; d_gene: TRBD2; CDR3nt: TGCGCCAGCAGCCTCGGGGGGGCGGGCGAGCAGTACTTC; CDR3aa: CASSLGGAGEQYF
j_gene: TRBJ1-1; abundance: once; v_gene: TRBV10-3; d_gene: TRBD1; CDR3nt: TGTGCCATCATAAAGGGACAGGGCACTGAAGCTTTCTTT; CDR3aa: CAIIKGQGTEAFF
j_gene: TRBJ1-5; abundance: once; v_gene: TRBV19; d_gene: TRBD1; CDR3nt: TGTGCCAGTAGACCTAGGGGACAGGGGACCTTCTATAGCAATCAGCCCCAGCATTTT; CDR3aa: CASRPRGQGTFYSNQPQHF
j_gene: TRBJ2-3; abundance: NA; v_gene: TRBV6-4; d_gene: TRBD2; CDR3nt: TGTGCCAGCAGTGACTCGAGCGGGGGGGCGGATACGCAGTATTTT; CDR3aa: CASSDSSGGADTQYF
j_gene: TRBJ2-3; abundance: NA; v_gene: TRBV4-3; d_gene: TRBD2; CDR3nt: TGCGCCAGCAGCCAAGACAGCGGGGGGTCAACAGATACGCAGTATTTT; CDR3aa: CASSQDSGGSTDTQYF
j_gene: TRBJ1-5; abundance: NA; v_gene: TRBV15; d_gene: NA; CDR3nt: TGTGCCACCAGCAGAGGACGCTACGACAGTAGCAATCAGCCCCAGCATTTT; CDR3aa: CATSRGRYDSSNQPQHF
j_gene: TRBJ2-7; abundance: NA; v_gene: TRBV21-1; d_gene: NA; CDR3nt: TGTGCCAGCAGCAAAGGACAGGGGGTTACCTACGAGCAGTACTTC; CDR3aa: CASSKGQGVTYEQYF
j_gene: TRBJ2-2; abundance: once; v_gene: TRBV14; d_gene: TRBD2; CDR3nt: TGTGCCAGCAGCTTCACTAGCGGGGGTGCCGGGGAGCTGTTTTTT; CDR3aa: CASSFTSGGAGELFF
j_gene: TRBJ2-2; abundance: NA; v_gene: TRBV11-3; d_gene: NA; CDR3nt: TGTGCCAGCAGCTTAGGGCAGAACACCGGGGAGCTGTTTTTT; CDR3aa: CASSLGQNTGELFF
j_gene: TRBJ1-2; abundance: NA; v_gene: TRBV6-6; d_gene: NA; CDR3nt: TGTGCCAGCAGTTCGGATCGGCGGGATGGCTACACCTTC; CDR3aa: CASSSDRRDGYTF
j_gene: TRBJ2-7; abundance: NA; v_gene: TRBV10-3; d_gene: NA; CDR3nt: TGTGCCATCAGTATAAGCGATCGCTACGAGCAGTACTTC; CDR3aa: CAISISDRYEQYF
j_gene: TRBJ1-3; abundance: few; v_gene: TRBV7-3; d_gene: NA; CDR3nt: TGTGCCAGCAGTGAGACAACTGGAAACACCATATATTTT; CDR3aa: CASSETTGNTIYF
j_gene: TRBJ2-5; abundance: once; v_gene: TRBV18; d_gene: TRBD2; CDR3nt: TGTGCCAGCTCCCTCGGACTAGCGGGGGACCAAGAGACCCAGTACTTC; CDR3aa: CASSLGLAGDQETQYF
j_gene: TRBJ1-5; abundance: few; v_gene: TRBV25-1; d_gene: NA; CDR3nt: TGTGCCAGCAGTGATGTTTCAGGGTATCAGCCCCAGCATTTT; CDR3aa: CASSDVSGYQPQHF
j_gene: TRBJ2-1; abundance: once; v_gene: TRBV5-1; d_gene: TRBD2; CDR3nt: TGCGCCAGCAGCGTCACGGGGGGGTCCTACAATGAGCAGTTCTTC; CDR3aa: CASSVTGGSYNEQFF
j_gene: TRBJ1-5; abundance: NA; v_gene: TRBV5-8; d_gene: TRBD1; CDR3nt: TGTGCCAGCAGACGGGGACAGGACAATCAGCCCCAGCATTTT; CDR3aa: CASRRGQDNQPQHF
j_gene: TRBJ2-7; abundance: NA; v_gene: TRBV12-5; d_gene: TRBD2; CDR3nt: TGTGCTAGTGGTTTGGTACGGGGGACTAGCGGGGGGGCCGGGGTTTTGTACGAGCAGTACTTC; CDR3aa: CASGLVRGTSGGAGVLYEQYF
j_gene: TRBJ1-1; abundance: NA; v_gene: TRBV6-1; d_gene: TRBD1; CDR3nt: TGTGCCAGCAGTGAAGATTTAGGGACAGGGGGCACTGAAGCTTTCTTT; CDR3aa: CASSEDLGTGGTEAFF
j_gene: TRBJ1-3; abundance: once; v_gene: TRBV2; d_gene: NA; CDR3nt: TGTGCCAGCAGTGAAACAGGAAACTCTGGAAACACCATATATTTT; CDR3aa: CASSETGNSGNTIYF
j_gene: TRBJ2-7; abundance: NA; v_gene: TRBV5-1; d_gene: NA; CDR3nt: TGCGCCAGCAGGAGGGACACGACCTACGAGCAGTACTTC; CDR3aa: CASRRDTTYEQYF
j_gene: TRBJ1-6; abundance: NA; v_gene: TRBV5-1; d_gene: NA; CDR3nt: TGCGCCAGCAGCTCTATGACAGGTGGGAATTCACCCCTCCACTTT; CDR3aa: CASSSMTGGNSPLHF
j_gene: TRBJ2-1; abundance: once; v_gene: TRBV19; d_gene: TRBD2; CDR3nt: TGTGCCAGTAGTACTCCGGGACTAGCGGGGAATGAGCAGTTCTTC; CDR3aa: CASSTPGLAGNEQFF
j_gene: TRBJ1-6; abundance: NA; v_gene: TRBV30; d_gene: TRBD1; CDR3nt: TGTGCCTGGAGTGTCCGGGACAGGGTGGACTCACCCCTCCACTTT; CDR3aa: CAWSVRDRVDSPLHF
j_gene: TRBJ1-1; abundance: few; v_gene: TRBV6-5; d_gene: NA; CDR3nt: TGTGCCAGCAGTTACTTTAGGAACACTGAAGCTTTCTTT; CDR3aa: CASSYFRNTEAFF
j_gene: TRBJ2-7; abundance: NA; v_gene: TRBV7-2; d_gene: TRBD2; CDR3nt: TGTGCCAGCAGCTTAGCGCACAGCGGGGGGGCCCACGAGCAGTACTTC; CDR3aa: CASSLAHSGGAHEQYF
j_gene: TRBJ2-7; abundance: NA; v_gene: TRBV29-1; d_gene: NA; CDR3nt: TGCAGCGTCCAGGACCCAGGGGTAAGCAACGAGCAGTACTTC; CDR3aa: CSVQDPGVSNEQYF
j_gene: TRBJ1-4; abundance: NA; v_gene: TRBV25-1; d_gene: TRBD1; CDR3nt: TGTGCCAGCAGTTGGGGGACCCAAGGGGGCGGACTGTTTTTT; CDR3aa: CASSWGTQGGGLFF
j_gene: TRBJ1-1; abundance: NA; v_gene: TRBV9; d_gene: TRBD1; CDR3nt: TGTGCCAGCAGCGTAGAGGGACAGCCCTTCACTGAAGCTTTCTTT; CDR3aa: CASSVEGQPFTEAFF
j_gene: TRBJ1-4; abundance: once; v_gene: TRBV27; d_gene: TRBD1; CDR3nt: TGTGCCAGCAGTCCACAGGGGACAACTAATGAAAAACTGTTTTTT; CDR3aa: CASSPQGTTNEKLFF
j_gene: TRBJ1-5; abundance: NA; v_gene: TRBV4-1; d_gene: NA; CDR3nt: TGCGCCAGCAGCCAAGACAGGGATGGCAATCAGCCCCAGAATTTT; CDR3aa: CASSQDRDGNQPQNF
j_gene: TRBJ1-2; abundance: NA; v_gene: TRBV6-1; d_gene: NA; CDR3nt: TGTGCCAGCGGGGCAGGGTCCAACTATGGCTACACCTTC; CDR3aa: CASGAGSNYGYTF
j_gene: TRBJ2-5; abundance: NA; v_gene: TRBV30; d_gene: TRBD2; CDR3nt: TGTGCCTGGAACCTAGCGGAGGTCGGAGAGACCCAGTACTTC; CDR3aa: CAWNLAEVGETQYF
j_gene: TRBJ2-1; abundance: NA; v_gene: TRBV9; d_gene: NA; CDR3nt: TGTGCCAGCAGCGCCAACATCAATGAGCAGTTCTTC; CDR3aa: CASSANINEQFF
j_gene: TRBJ2-7; abundance: NA; v_gene: TRBV5-1; d_gene: TRBD1; CDR3nt: TGCGCCAGCAGCTTGGCCGGGGACAGACTCTACGAGCAGTACTTC; CDR3aa: CASSLAGDRLYEQYF
j_gene: TRBJ2-5; abundance: NA; v_gene: TRBV10-3; d_gene: TRBD1; CDR3nt: TGTGCCATCAGTGAACAGGGGGCTGAGGAGACCCAGTACTTC; CDR3aa: CAISEQGAEETQYF
j_gene: TRBJ1-2; abundance: NA; v_gene: TRBV5-6; d_gene: TRBD1; CDR3nt: TGTGCCAGCACCGAGGACAGGGAAAACTATGGCTACACCTTC; CDR3aa: CASTEDRENYGYTF
j_gene: TRBJ1-3; abundance: NA; v_gene: TRBV10-3; d_gene: NA; CDR3nt: TGTGCCATCAGGGACAGCTCTGGAAACACCATATATTTT; CDR3aa: CAIRDSSGNTIYF
j_gene: TRBJ1-1; abundance: NA; v_gene: TRBV9; d_gene: NA; CDR3nt: TGTGCCAGCAGCGTAGGTGAGGGGGGGACTGAAGCTTTCTTT; CDR3aa: CASSVGEGGTEAFF
j_gene: TRBJ1-1; abundance: NA; v_gene: TRBV7-2; d_gene: TRBD1; CDR3nt: TGTGCCAGCAGGGTACAGGGGGGAACTGAAGCTTTCTTT; CDR3aa: CASRVQGGTEAFF
j_gene: TRBJ2-3; abundance: once; v_gene: TRBV7-3; d_gene: TRBD2; CDR3nt: TGTGCCAGCAGCTTTTGGGGGGGAAGCACAGATACGCAGTATTTT; CDR3aa: CASSFWGGSTDTQYF
j_gene: TRBJ1-3; abundance: NA; v_gene: TRBV9; d_gene: NA; CDR3nt: TGTGCCAGCAGCCCATCCCCGGGAAGTCTTGTGTCTGGAAACACCATATATTTT; CDR3aa: CASSPSPGSLVSGNTIYF
j_gene: TRBJ1-2; abundance: NA; v_gene: TRBV4-3; d_gene: TRBD1; CDR3nt: TGCGCCAGCAGCCAAGATAACACAGGGGGTCTCTATGGCTACACCTTC; CDR3aa: CASSQDNTGGLYGYTF
j_gene: TRBJ1-2; abundance: NA; v_gene: TRBV5-1; d_gene: NA; CDR3nt: TGCGCCAGCAGCTTGGTATCACAGGGCGATGGCTACACCTTC; CDR3aa: CASSLVSQGDGYTF
j_gene: TRBJ1-1; abundance: few; v_gene: TRBV6-1; d_gene: NA; CDR3nt: TGTGCCAGCAGTGGGGCAGACCTGAACACTGAAGCTTTCTTT; CDR3aa: CASSGADLNTEAFF
j_gene: TRBJ2-1; abundance: once; v_gene: TRBV27; d_gene: TRBD2; CDR3nt: TGTGCCACCGGACTAGCGGGGGGAGGTGAGCAGTTCTTC; CDR3aa: CATGLAGGGEQFF